The T cell receptor (beta chain) under discussion was sequenced for a study of T cell responses to AZD1222 COVID-19 vaccine. On this clone itself: Its antigen is still unknown.

Sequencing used immunoSEQ multiplex PCR; TCRdb keeps in-frame clones, though not all of them. The sample yields 55,000 to 75,000 clones, about 88% seen once. V lost 4 bases and J lost 4; bases outside the gene matches: 9. The germline CDR1 and CDR2 sequences are MGHRA and YSYEKL. The length of the CDR3 is 16 residues. General observations from the study: Repertoires in all cases were sampled only once the peak T cell response had passed. Donors skewed white British and female; clonal diversity was possibly underestimated. Regions 160-218 and 743-854 dominated among vaccine-associated CD4 TCRs spanning spike.

The input for sequencing was peripheral blood, taken on day 0 of AZD1222 vaccination. This clonotype originated in an adult in good health. The chain uses TRBV4-1 and TRBJ2-5; 10 bases align to TRBD2. CDR3 sequence (DNA): TGCGCCAGCAGCCGCGGTCCTAGCGGGAGTTTAGAGACCCAGTACTTC. Translation gives CASSRGPSGSLETQYF.